The 25 T cell receptor beta chains reported below all come from one sample, sequenced in a study of T cell responses to AZD1222 COVID-19 vaccine. Data came from immunoSEQ multiplex PCR; TCRdb stores just in-frame clones and leaves some out. The data hold 160,000 or so clones, with approximately 90% observed a single time. The specimen comprised peripheral blood, sampled on day 0 of AZD1222 vaccination. The receptor source for this set is an adult in good health.

The J gene is TRBJ1-2, the V gene TRBV6-5; 9 positions agree with TRBD1. CDR1 is MNHEY, CDR2 SVGAGI, per germline. V trimming: 2 bases; J trimming: 4 bases; junction bases outside the gene matches: 2. The CDR3 loop spans 14 amino acids. The CDR3 here is CASSYATGGYGYTF. The CDR3 region has the DNA TGTGCCAGCAGTTACGCGACAGGGGGCTATGGCTACACCTTC.

The rearrangement joins TRBV10-3 to TRBJ2-3; 7 positions agree with TRBD1. Germline assignment: CDR1 ENHRY and CDR2 SYGVKD. CDR3 length equals 15 residues. Unmatched junction bases numbered 6, after V lost 6 bases and J lost 0 bases. The CDR3 protein is CAIRPGQRSTDTQYF. The CDR3 DNA follows: TGTGCCATCAGGCCGGGACAGCGAAGCACAGATACGCAGTATTTT.

This clone was counted once. The CDR3 nucleotides are TGTGCCAGCAGTGAAGGGAAGTTAGGCAATGAGCAGTTCTTC. This translates into CASSEGKLGNEQFF. The rearrangement links TRBV6-1 to TRBJ2-1; no firm D call. V lost 1 base, J lost 6 bases, and 10 bases lay in between. The length of the CDR3 is 14 residues. Germline CDR1 and CDR2: MNHNS and SASEGT.

This chain uses TRBV28 with TRBJ1-2, with a possible D match to TRBD1 (5 bases). This CDR3 has 13 amino acids. Trimming left V 2 bases short and J 6 bases short, with 10 bases between. Germline V CDR1 and CDR2: MDHEN, SYDVKM. CDR3 DNA sequence: TGTGCCAGCAGTTTACGAGGGGTCAATGGCTACACCTTC. This sequence encodes CASSLRGVNGYTF.

The chain couples TRBV6-2 or TRBV6-3 to TRBJ2-7; a weak D match, TRBD1 (6 bases). Trimming took 0 bases from V and 1 from J, leaving 13 bases between them. Germline-derived CDR1 and CDR2 are MNHEY and SVGEGT. The CDR3 is 16 amino acids. CDR3 coding DNA: TGTGCCAGCAGTTACTCGCAGGGGTCTAGGTCCTACGAGCAGTACTTC. Protein sequence: CASSYSQGSRSYEQYF.

This sequence joins TRBV28 and TRBJ1-1; D call uncertain. Germline loops: CDR1 MDHEN, CDR2 SYDVKM. Trimming pared 6 bases from V and 0 bases from J, leaving 14 bases between. This CDR3 has 15 residues. CDR3 coding DNA: TGTGCCAGCAGAAGCGAAGGTTCCATGAACACTGAAGCTTTCTTT. This translates into CASRSEGSMNTEAFF.

V gene TRBV9 combines with J gene TRBJ2-3, with 11 bases matching TRBD2. V lost 3 bases and J lost 1; bases outside the gene matches: 4. The germline V gene encodes CDR1 SGDLS and CDR2 YYNGEE. There are 16 residues in the CDR3. CDR3 DNA sequence: TGTGCCAGCAGCGCACCACTAGCGGGAGGCACAGATACGCAGTATTTT. Its protein product is CASSAPLAGGTDTQYF.

This chain uses TRBV5-6 with TRBJ2-2, with D possibly being TRBD1 (5 bases). The CDR3 covers 16 residues. V was clipped by 1 base and J by 6 bases, with 16 bases between them. The germline V gene has CDR1 SGHDT and CDR2 YYEEEE. CDR3 sequence reads: CASSLFRVRWAGELFF. Written as DNA, the CDR3 is TGTGCCAGCAGCTTGTTCAGGGTCAGGTGGGCCGGGGAGCTGTTTTTT.

The V and J genes are TRBV7-6 and TRBJ1-1; D uncertain. CDR1 SGHVS and CDR2 FNYEAQ come from the germline V gene. Trimming took off 5 bases at V and 0 bases at J, with 19 bases between the two ends. This CDR3 region has 17 residues. The CDR3 loop reads CASSLDPQNLMNTEAFF. The CDR3 region has the DNA TGTGCCAGCAGCCTAGACCCACAGAACCTTATGAACACTGAAGCTTTCTTT.

Only a few counts were recorded for this clone. The chain joins TRBV5-1 to TRBJ1-3, with 7 positions matching TRBD1. J gave up 4 bases and V 3 bases, and 4 bases lay outside the gene matches. The CDR3 covers 14 residues. Germline-derived CDR1 and CDR2 are SGHRS and YFSETQ. The CDR3 region is CASSSGQAGNTIYF. The CDR3 DNA reads as TGCGCCAGCAGCTCCGGACAGGCGGGAAACACCATATATTTT.

The chain employs TRBV11-1 and TRBJ2-1; D is tentatively TRBD1 or TRBD2 (5 bases each). The CDR3 has 13 amino acids. Germline assignment: CDR1 SGHAT and CDR2 FQDESV (reference sequence). Trimming took 1 base from V and 10 from J, leaving 11 bases between them. The CDR3 loop reads CASSLVQGGEQFF. CDR3 sequence (DNA): TGTGCCAGCAGCTTAGTGCAGGGCGGGGAGCAGTTCTTC.

The CDR3 DNA reads TGTGCCACCAGGGACCTCGCCTACAATGAGCAGTTCTTC. As protein: CATRDLAYNEQFF. The V call is TRBV15, the J call TRBJ2-1; D gene uncertain. Between the trimmed V and J ends, which lost 6 bases and 2 bases, there was a span of 8 bases. The CDR3 spans 13 residues. The germline V gene has CDR1 LNHNV and CDR2 YYDKDF (reference sequence).

V is TRBV5-1 and J is TRBJ1-2; possible D gene TRBD1, 6 bases. The CDR3 is 12 amino acids. CDR1 is SGHRS and CDR2 is YFSETQ in the germline V gene. Deletions cut 4 bases from V and 6 bases from J, with 10 bases between. The CDR3 bases are TGCGCCAGCAGCAAAACAGGGAATGGCTACACCTTC. The encoded protein is CASSKTGNGYTF.

The genes are TRBV29-1 and TRBJ2-2; no firm D call. This CDR3 is built from 14 residues. V dropped 1 base and J dropped 0 bases, with 6 bases sitting between them. Germline CDR1 reads SQVTM; CDR2 reads ANQGSEA. The CDR3 DNA reads as TGCAGCGTTGAAGGGACCACGAACACCGGGGAGCTGTTTTTT. Translation: CSVEGTTNTGELFF.

The rearrangement links TRBV6-5 to TRBJ2-7, with 7 positions matching TRBD2. The CDR3 has 13 residues. In germline, CDR1 is MNHEY, CDR2 SVGAGI. The trim removed 6 bases at V and 6 bases at J, leaving 8 bases unmatched. CDR3 in amino acids: CASSLGLLGEQYF. The CDR3 DNA follows: TGTGCCAGCAGCCTGGGACTATTGGGCGAGCAGTACTTC.

The chain combines TRBV11-2 with TRBJ2-5, with D hard to call. The CDR3 covers 15 residues. Germline values: CDR1 SGHAT, CDR2 FQNNGV. V was shortened by 3 bases and J by 0 bases, with 11 bases between the two germline ends. The CDR3 coding sequence is TGTGCCAGCAGCTTTAACACCGGGTACCAAGAGACCCAGTACTTC. Translation gives CASSFNTGYQETQYF.

The gene calls are TRBV3-1 (or the pseudogene TRBV3-2) and TRBJ2-2, with a tentative D call TRBD1 (5 bases). The CDR3 totals 14 residues. Germline CDR1 is LGHDT and CDR2 is YNNKEL (reference sequence). The V gene lost 1 base and the J gene lost 6 bases, with 9 bases spanning the gap. CDR3 sequence reads: CASSQAGIAGELFF. The DNA of the CDR3 is TGTGCCAGCAGCCAAGCAGGGATCGCCGGGGAGCTGTTTTTT.

The sample holds one count of this clone. Other DNA sequences from this sample encode an identical CDR3 as well. The chain joins TRBV6-5 to TRBJ1-4; D remains ambiguous. The V end lost 0 bases, the J end lost 5 bases, and 10 bases lay between the germline ends. The germline V gene encodes CDR1 MNHEY and CDR2 SVGAGI. The CDR3 sequence is 15 residues long. DNA for the CDR3: TGTGCCAGCAGTTACTCGACGGGAGTCAATGAAAAACTGTTTTTT. Its translation: CASSYSTGVNEKLFF.

This clone has just a few counts. The CDR3 sequence: CASSFGLRNTEAFF. DNA of the CDR3: TGTGCCAGCAGCTTTGGGTTGAGGAACACTGAAGCTTTCTTT. The chain couples TRBV11-2 to TRBJ1-1; D is uncertain. The V gene's germline CDR1 is SGHAT and CDR2 FQNNGV. This CDR3 comprises 14 residues. V gave up 3 bases and J gave up 1 base, with 9 bases separating them. Complete variable domain (other parts from reference TRBV11-2 and TRBJ1-1): EAGVAQSPRYKIIEKRQSVAFWCNPISGHATLYWYQQILGQGPKLLIQFQNNGVVDDSQLPKDRFSAERLKGVDSTLKIQPAKLEDSAVYLCASSFGLRNTEAFFGQGTRLTVV.

The V and J genes are TRBV12-1 and TRBJ2-1; the table's D call of TRBD2 was not tested on the DNA. TRBV12-1 is noted as a pseudogene. The CDR3 runs 16 residues. For the CDR3, the DNA is TGTGCCAGCAGCTTTGCCCCCCTTAGCGTAGACAATGAGCAGTTCTTC. Protein: CASSFAPLSVDNEQFF.

The chain links TRBV6-2 or TRBV6-3 to TRBJ1-2, with TRBD1 matching over 9 bases. With V trimmed by 5 bases and J by 3 bases, 7 bases remained unmatched. This CDR3 region has 15 residues. Germline CDR1 is MNHEY and CDR2 is SVGEGT. CDR3 protein: CASSPRDREYYGYTF. CDR3 DNA: TGTGCCAGCAGTCCCCGGGACAGGGAATACTATGGCTACACCTTC.

CDR3 sequence reads: CASSNGPTSYNEQFF. Written as DNA, the CDR3 is TGTGCCAGCAGTAACGGACCGACCTCCTACAATGAGCAGTTCTTC. The genes are TRBV27 and TRBJ2-1; D is unresolved. Germline V gives CDR1 MNHEY, CDR2 SMNVEV (reference sequence). This CDR3 comprises 15 residues. Trimming took 5 bases from V and 0 from J, leaving 11 bases between them.

The chain is built from TRBV24-1 and TRBJ2-5, with a weak D call TRBD2 (5 bases). V was pared by 2 bases and J by 9 bases, with 18 bases between. Per the germline V gene, CDR1 is KGHDR and CDR2 is SFDVKD. The CDR3 consists of 15 residues. CDR3 DNA: TGTGCCACCAGTGATTCCACTGGACCGCTGGAGGCCCAGTACTTC. This translates into CATSDSTGPLEAQYF.

CDR3 sequence (DNA): TGTGCCAGCAGCTCGGGACAGGGGGTGTATAGCAATCAGCCCCAGCATTTT. Amino acids: CASSSGQGVYSNQPQHF. This chain links TRBV11-2 with TRBJ1-5; 11 nucleotides agree with TRBD1. V gave up 4 bases and J gave up 0 bases; unmatched junction bases: 5. This CDR3 has 17 residues. CDR1 is SGHAT and CDR2 is FQNNGV in the germline V gene.

This chain uses TRBV4-2 with TRBJ2-3, with TRBD2 matching 7 bases. The germline CDR1 and CDR2 sequences are LGHNA and YNFKEQ. V lost 1 base and J lost 3; bases outside the gene matches: 4. This CDR3 is 15 amino acids long. CDR3 sequence reads: CASSQVFSGTDTQYF. Written as DNA, the CDR3 is TGTGCCAGCAGCCAAGTTTTTAGCGGGACAGATACGCAGTATTTT.